This T cell receptor beta chain was documented in a study of T cell changes during pregnancy in multiple sclerosis. A word on this clone: The sample carries other DNA sequences with the same CDR3.

Unmatched junction bases numbered 2, after V lost 5 bases and J lost 5 bases. The CDR3 is made up of 14 amino acids. Germline values: CDR1 SEHNR, CDR2 FQNEAQ (reference sequence). Assay used: immunoSEQ multiplex PCR; TCRdb lists only in-frame clones, some missing. The sample contains some 80,000 clones, over 85% of which appear only once. This material consisted of CD4+ T cells from peripheral blood mononuclear cells, taken after pregnancy. This receptor was obtained from a female donor with multiple sclerosis, enrolled in a pregnancy study. V usage is TRBV7-9 and J usage is TRBJ1-4; 10 nucleotides agree with TRBD1. This chain's CDR3 is CASSLDRGNEKLFF. Here the CDR3 DNA reads TGTGCCAGCAGCCTGGACAGGGGGAATGAAAAACTGTTTTTT.